The count of the clone carrying this TCR beta chain is one. The antigen is undetermined. This sample is part of a study of T cell clones after liver transplantation. On the study more broadly: Liver transplant recipients had immunosuppression withdrawal attempted within 2 years.

Findings and limits, study-wide: Graft donor-reactive T cells possibly entered the graft instead of undergoing deletion.

The method was immunoSEQ multiplex PCR; TCRdb's version includes in-frame clones alone and lacks a portion of them. The table has about 72,000 clones, about 92% seen once; the top ten hold approximately 2.5%. Deletions cut 3 bases from V and 4 bases from J, with 13 bases between. This CDR3 has 14 residues. The germline CDR1 and CDR2 sequences are KGHSH and LQKENI. This sample comprised CD4+ T cells from blood, obtained before liver transplant. The TCR sequence derives from a human donor who received a liver transplant. The genes are TRBV18 and TRBJ2-7; D is possibly TRBD2 (7 bases). CDR3 sequence: CASSPSRGGYEQYF. As DNA, the CDR3 is TGTGCCAGCTCACCTTCGAGGGGGGGTTACGAGCAGTACTTC.